Below are 27 T cell receptor beta chains sequenced from a single sample in a study of T cells in Graves' hyperthyroidism and ophthalmopathy. RNA transcripts gave rise to amplified TCR beta CDR3 regions. HTBI primers were used for first-round RT-PCR of the TCR CDR3. TCRdb itself ran the multiplex PCR reads through MiXCR, one entry per CDR3 protein. The profile shows 100,000 to 130,000 distinct CDR3 sequences, 16% of them singletons. The sequenced sample consisted of blood. All receptors come from a woman aged 45-59 years with Graves' hyperthyroidism.

This clonotype was seen at least ten times. The chain combines TRBV6-5 with TRBJ1-1; D ambiguous. V was cut by 2 bases and J by 4 bases, with 17 bases left in between. Per germline, CDR1 MNHEY and CDR2 SVGAGI. The CDR3 loop spans 16 amino acids. CDR3: CASSYGRSDWGTEAFF. Written as DNA, the CDR3 is TGTGCCAGCAGTTACGGCAGGTCCGACTGGGGCACTGAAGCTTTCTTT.

This clonotype was observed many times. The chain carries TRBV3-1 and TRBJ2-7; TRBD2 agrees at 10 bases. The J segment lost 4 bases and the V segment lost 1 base, leaving 4 bases of the junction unmatched. The CDR3 consists of 15 residues. Per germline, CDR1 LGHDT and CDR2 YNNKEL (reference sequence). The CDR3 sequence: CASSQAPGLAYEQYV. The DNA for the CDR3 is TGTGCCAGCAGCCAAGCCCCGGGACTAGCGTACGAGCAGTACGTC.

This clonotype was counted many times. The DNA for the CDR3 is TGTGCCAGCACCCCGACAGGCGGGGAGCAGTTCTTC. Protein product: CASTPTGGEQFF. The chain employs TRBV7-9 and TRBJ2-1; a weak D match, TRBD1 (6 bases). The CDR3 consists of 12 residues. Deletions cut 7 bases from V and 10 bases from J, with 14 bases between. Germline V gene sequence: CDR1 SEHNR, CDR2 FQNEAQ (reference sequence).

This clonotype has at least ten counts. The chain joins TRBV5-1 to TRBJ2-7, with 7 positions matching TRBD2. Trimming took 4 bases from V and 5 from J; bases not matched to a gene: 18. The V gene's germline CDR1 is SGHRS and CDR2 YFSETQ. The CDR3 spans 17 residues. In DNA form, the CDR3 reads TGCGCCAGCAGCGCTCCGAGACTAGCCGAATTCGCCCACGAGCAGTACTTC. Translation gives CASSAPRLAEFAHEQYF.

This clonotype was detected ten times or more. The chain carries TRBV5-6 and TRBJ1-2; maybe TRBD1 (5 bases). The length of the CDR3 is 14 residues. Trimming left V 2 bases short and J 8 bases short, with 16 bases between. Germline CDR1 SGHDT, CDR2 YYEEEE. The CDR3 DNA follows: TGTGCCAGCAGCTTTTATAGGCAGGGAGGAGGCTACACCTTC. This encodes CASSFYRQGGGYTF.

The sample holds many counts of this clonotype. J is TRBJ1-1 and V is TRBV11-2, with D perhaps matching TRBD1 (5 bases). The CDR3 is 14 amino acids. Between the trimmed V and J ends, which lost 3 bases and 7 bases, there was a span of 15 bases. The germline V gene encodes CDR1 SGHAT and CDR2 FQNNGV. DNA for the CDR3: TGTGCCAGCAGCTTGGAGGGGTGGGCCCGTGAAGCTTTCTTT. Its translation: CASSLEGWAREAFF.

This clonotype was recorded a few times. This rearrangement joins TRBV11-1 to TRBJ1-4; no clear D. V was shortened by 6 bases and J by 2 bases, with 10 bases between the two germline ends. CDR3 length: 14 residues. Per germline, CDR1 SGHAT and CDR2 FQDESV (reference sequence). The CDR3 nucleotides are TGTGCCAGCAGGCCCGGGAGGACTAATGAAAAACTGTTTTTT. Translation gives CASRPGRTNEKLFF.

Many counts were recorded for this clonotype. V and J are TRBV6-1 and TRBJ1-1; 7 bases are a match to TRBD1. CDR1 is MNHNS and CDR2 is SASEGT in the germline V gene. The ends lost 6 bases at V and 1 base at J; junction bases unmatched: 8. This CDR3 spans 15 amino acids. CDR3 sequence reads: CASRIQGSKNTEAFF. The CDR3 nucleotides are TGTGCCAGCAGGATACAGGGGTCAAAGAACACTGAAGCTTTCTTT.

V and J are TRBV6-4 and TRBJ2-2; 9 bases fit TRBD1. The CDR3 totals 14 residues. With 4 bases clipped from V and 3 bases from J, the junction kept 0 bases outside the gene matches. Germline CDR1 and CDR2: MRHNA and SNTAGT. CDR3: CASSGQGDTGELFF. The CDR3 DNA follows: TGTGCCAGCAGTGGACAGGGGGACACCGGGGAGCTGTTTTTT.

In its sample, this clonotype was seen many times. V usage is TRBV7-6 and J usage is TRBJ2-7; possible D gene TRBD2, 6 bases. The CDR3 is made up of 16 amino acids. V was clipped by 2 bases and J by 1 base, with 15 bases between them. From germline, CDR1 is SGHVS and CDR2 FNYEAQ. The CDR3 loop reads CASSLLADAVSYEQYF. CDR3 bases: TGTGCCAGCAGCTTATTAGCGGATGCGGTTTCCTACGAGCAGTACTTC. Using reference TRBV7-6 and TRBJ2-7 for the parts outside the CDR3, the full variable domain is GAGVSQSPRYKVTKRGQDVALRCDPISGHVSLYWYRQALGQGPEFLTYFNYEAQQDKSGLPNDRFSAERPEGSISTLTIQRTEQRDSAMYRCASSLLADAVSYEQYFGPGTRLTVT.

This clonotype was seen repeatedly, ten times or more. The chain employs TRBV5-1 and TRBJ2-7; 8 bases are a match to TRBD1. CDR1 is SGHRS, CDR2 YFSETQ, per germline. The CDR3 is 14 amino acids. The J segment lost 5 bases and the V segment lost 1 base, leaving 5 bases of the junction unmatched. The CDR3, as DNA: TGCGCCAGCAGCTTGTGGCAGGGGGCGGACGAGCAGTACTTC. Protein product: CASSLWQGADEQYF. Variable domain in full (rest from reference TRBV5-1 and TRBJ2-7): KAGVTQTPRYLIKTRGQQVTLSCSPISGHRSVSWYQQTPGQGLQFLFEYFSETQRNKGNFPGRFSGRQFSNSRSEMNVSTLELGDSALYLCASSLWQGADEQYFGPGTRLTVT.

This clonotype appeared many times. A much larger clone is a single base away; this may be a read error. V is TRBV28 and J is TRBJ2-7; unclear D gene. Germline assignment: CDR1 MDHEN and CDR2 SYDVKM. The V and J ends lost 4 bases and 0 bases respectively, with 10 bases between them. The CDR3 length is 14 residues. The CDR3 sequence: CASSYRLVSYEQYV. The CDR3, as DNA: TGTGCCAGCAGTTACCGATTAGTCTCCTACGAGCAGTACGTC.

This clonotype has a handful of counts. This chain links TRBV29-1 with TRBJ2-3; D unresolved. This CDR3 has 14 residues. Trimming pared 3 bases from V and 2 bases from J, leaving 12 bases between. CDR1 SQVTM and CDR2 ANQGSEA come from the germline V gene. CDR3: CSVDGGTITDTQYF. CDR3 coding DNA: TGCAGCGTTGACGGCGGAACGATCACAGATACGCAGTATTTT.

The chain recombines TRBV6-2 or TRBV6-3 with TRBJ2-1; 10 positions agree with TRBD2. J lost 10 bases, V lost 6 bases, and 15 bases had no gene match. CDR1 MNHEY and CDR2 SVGEGT come from the germline V gene. The CDR3 spans 16 residues. The CDR3 bases are TGTGCCAGCAGCTCCGCGGGGCTAGCGGGAGCACAGGAGCAGTTCTTC. Protein sequence: CASSSAGLAGAQEQFF.

This clonotype showed up many times. This rearrangement joins TRBV12-3 or TRBV12-4 to TRBJ1-2; D remains ambiguous. The CDR3 consists of 14 residues. V was clipped by 5 bases and J by 4 bases, with 14 bases between them. The CDR3 bases are TGTGCCAGCAGTCCTCAGATGGCGAGCTATGGCTACACCTTC. Its protein is CASSPQMASYGYTF.

The chain couples TRBV20-1 to TRBJ2-7; D gene uncertain. The CDR3 covers 14 residues. Per the germline V gene, CDR1 is DFQATT and CDR2 is SNEGSKA (reference sequence). V was cut by 3 bases and J by 1 base, with 13 bases left in between. CDR3 region: CSASRPSVSYEQYF. The CDR3 DNA reads TGCAGTGCTAGCCGCCCATCGGTATCCTACGAGCAGTACTTC.

In this sample, this clonotype turned up many times. CDR3 sequence (DNA): TGTGCCAGCAGAACGACAGGGAGCACCGGGGAGCTGTTTTTT. Residues: CASRTTGSTGELFF. The chain employs TRBV5-8 and TRBJ2-2; 7 bases are a match to TRBD1. This CDR3 is built from 14 residues. The germline V gene has CDR1 SGHTS and CDR2 YDEGEE. J was trimmed by 4 bases and V by 5 bases; bases with no gene match: 5.

This chain connects TRBV6-9 to TRBJ1-6; TRBD1 matches 10 bases. Losses at the gene ends were 4 bases for V and 9 bases for J; bases not matched to a gene: 6. The CDR3 is made up of 15 amino acids. Looked up from germline, CDR1 is MNHGY and CDR2 is SVAAGI. CDR3 residues: CASSFRTGGRSPLHF. CDR3 bases: TGTGCCAGCAGTTTTCGGACAGGGGGACGTTCACCCCTCCACTTT.

The chain employs TRBV29-1 and TRBJ2-3, with 11 bases fitting TRBD2. Trimming removed 6 bases from V and 2 bases from J; junction bases left unmatched: 7. CDR1 and CDR2 from the germline V gene are SQVTM and ANQGSEA. This CDR3 region has 15 residues. The DNA for the CDR3 is TGCAGCGTATATGGGACTAGCGGAAACACAGATACGCAGTATTTT. Translation: CSVYGTSGNTDTQYF.

There are a few counts of this clonotype. The J gene is TRBJ2-3, the V gene TRBV5-4; D is uncertain. V lost 4 bases to trimming and J lost 0 bases, with 9 bases between them. The CDR3 loop spans 14 amino acids. Per the germline V gene, CDR1 is SGHNT and CDR2 is YYREEE (reference sequence). Here the CDR3 DNA reads TGTGCCAGCAGCCCTGCTTCTAGCACAGATACGCAGTATTTT. As protein: CASSPASSTDTQYF.

The DNA for the CDR3 is TGTGCTAGTGGTTTGAAGGAGAGCACAGATACGCAGTATTTT. It codes for CASGLKESTDTQYF. The chain uses TRBV12-5 and TRBJ2-3, with unresolved D. Germline V gene sequence: CDR1 LGHNT, CDR2 FRNRAP. With 2 bases removed from V and 0 bases from J, the gap between germline ends came to 6 bases. This CDR3 is 14 amino acids long.

There are many counts of this clonotype. This chain joins TRBV7-9 and TRBJ2-3; a possible D gene is TRBD2 (5 bases). Trimming stripped 0 bases from V and 1 base from J, with 8 bases between. The CDR3 spans 15 residues. The germline V gene encodes CDR1 SEHNR and CDR2 FQNEAQ (reference sequence). The DNA of the CDR3 is TGTGCCAGCAGCTTAGCGGTGGGAGGCACAGATACGCAGTATTTT. Encoded protein: CASSLAVGGTDTQYF.

In this sample, this clonotype turned up many times. It may be a read error: a sequence one base away is much more abundant. The rearrangement links TRBV7-2 to TRBJ2-3, with D uncertain. The CDR3 has 16 residues. Germline-derived CDR1 and CDR2 are SGHTA and FQGNSA. CDR3 in amino acids: CASSLLAALGTDTQCF. As DNA, the CDR3 is TGTGCCAGCAGCTTACTCGCGGCCCTAGGCACAGATACGCAGTGTTTT.

This clonotype came up many times. This chain links TRBV18 with TRBJ1-1; D is possibly TRBD1 (5 bases). The CDR3 loop spans 15 amino acids. V lost 1 base to trimming and J lost 0 bases, with 9 bases between them. Germline V lookup: CDR1 KGHSH, CDR2 LQKENI. The CDR3 nucleotides are TGTGCCAGCTCACCACAGGGGATGATGAACACTGAAGCTTTCTTT. It is translated as CASSPQGMMNTEAFF.

The chain is built from TRBV7-9 and TRBJ2-1; perhaps TRBD1 as D (6 bases). V was cut by 1 base and J by 12 bases, with 22 bases left in between. The CDR3 has 16 residues. Germline V gives CDR1 SEHNR, CDR2 FQNEAQ (reference sequence). CDR3: CASSLDIQGYLVGQFF. CDR3 coding DNA: TGTGCCAGCAGCTTAGATATCCAGGGGTATTTGGTCGGGCAGTTCTTC.

V and J are TRBV12-3 or TRBV12-4 and TRBJ2-1; D is ambiguous. The V end was cut by 3 bases, the J end by 8 bases, with 14 bases between. CDR3 length equals 14 residues. The CDR3, as DNA: TGTGCCAGCAGTTTTCTACATGGTGCGGATGAGCAGTTCTTC. Protein: CASSFLHGADEQFF.

This clonotype has ten or more counts. The rearrangement uses TRBV19 and TRBJ2-2; D is uncertain. CDR3 size: 15 residues. Germline CDR1 and CDR2: LNHDA and SQIVND (reference sequence). Trimming left V 3 bases short and J 2 bases short, with 10 bases between. The DNA for the CDR3 is TGTGCCAGTAGTATTTCGCGGAAAAACACCGGGGAGCTGTTTTTT. This codes for CASSISRKNTGELFF.